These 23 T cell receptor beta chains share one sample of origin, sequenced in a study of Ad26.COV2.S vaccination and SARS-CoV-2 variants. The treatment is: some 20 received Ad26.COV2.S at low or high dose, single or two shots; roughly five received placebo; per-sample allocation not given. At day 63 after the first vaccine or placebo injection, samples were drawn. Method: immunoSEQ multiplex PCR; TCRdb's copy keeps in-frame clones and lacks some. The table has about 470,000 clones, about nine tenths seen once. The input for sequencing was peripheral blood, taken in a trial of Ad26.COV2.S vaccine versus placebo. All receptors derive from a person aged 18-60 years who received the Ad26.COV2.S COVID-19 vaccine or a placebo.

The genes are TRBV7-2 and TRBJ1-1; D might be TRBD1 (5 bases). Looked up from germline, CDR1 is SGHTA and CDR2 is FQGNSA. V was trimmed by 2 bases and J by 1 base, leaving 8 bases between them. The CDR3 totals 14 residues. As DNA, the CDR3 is TGTGCCAGCAGCTTACTCGGACAGAACACTGAAGCTTTCTTT. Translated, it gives CASSLLGQNTEAFF.

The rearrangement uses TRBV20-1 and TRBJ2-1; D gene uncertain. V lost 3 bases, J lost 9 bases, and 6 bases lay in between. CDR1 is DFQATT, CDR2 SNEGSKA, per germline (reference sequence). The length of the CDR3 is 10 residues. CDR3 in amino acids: CSARTFEQFF. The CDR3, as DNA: TGCAGTGCTAGGACGTTTGAGCAGTTCTTC.

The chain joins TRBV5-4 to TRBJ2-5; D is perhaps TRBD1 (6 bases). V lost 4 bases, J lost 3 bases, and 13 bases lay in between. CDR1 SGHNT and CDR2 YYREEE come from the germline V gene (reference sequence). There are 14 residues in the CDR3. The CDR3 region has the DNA TGTGCCAGCAGCCAGGGGTCTACTGAAGAGACCCAGTACTTC. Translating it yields CASSQGSTEETQYF. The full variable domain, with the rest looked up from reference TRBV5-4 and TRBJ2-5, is ETGVTQSPTHLIKTRGQQVTLRCSSQSGHNTVSWYQQALGQGPQFIFQYYREEENGRGNFPPRFSGLQFPNYSSELNVNALELDDSALYLCASSQGSTEETQYFGPGTRLLVL.

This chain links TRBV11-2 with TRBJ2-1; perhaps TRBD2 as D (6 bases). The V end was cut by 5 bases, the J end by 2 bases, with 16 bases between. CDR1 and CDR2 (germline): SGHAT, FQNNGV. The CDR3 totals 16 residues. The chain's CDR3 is CASSPLDAGPYNEQFF. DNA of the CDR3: TGTGCCAGCAGCCCCTTGGACGCGGGGCCCTACAATGAGCAGTTCTTC.

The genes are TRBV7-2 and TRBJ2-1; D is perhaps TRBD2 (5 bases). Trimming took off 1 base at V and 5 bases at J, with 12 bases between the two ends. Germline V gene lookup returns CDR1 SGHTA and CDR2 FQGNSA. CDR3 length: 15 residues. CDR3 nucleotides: TGTGCCAGCAGCTTAGGTGGAAGAGGGAACAATGAGCAGTTCTTC. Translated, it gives CASSLGGRGNNEQFF.

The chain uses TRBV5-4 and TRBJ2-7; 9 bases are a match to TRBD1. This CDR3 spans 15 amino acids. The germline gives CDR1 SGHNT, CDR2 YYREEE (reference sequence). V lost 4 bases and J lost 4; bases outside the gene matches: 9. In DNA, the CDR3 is TGTGCCAGCAGCCGCGACAGGGGGGGGAATTACGAGCAGTACTTC. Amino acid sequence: CASSRDRGGNYEQYF.

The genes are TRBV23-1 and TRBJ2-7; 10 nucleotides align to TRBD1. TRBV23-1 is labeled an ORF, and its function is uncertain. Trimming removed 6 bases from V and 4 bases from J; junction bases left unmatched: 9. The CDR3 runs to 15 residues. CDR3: CASRHLDRGLYEQYF. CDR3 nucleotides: TGCGCCAGCAGACATCTCGACAGGGGGCTGTACGAGCAGTACTTC.

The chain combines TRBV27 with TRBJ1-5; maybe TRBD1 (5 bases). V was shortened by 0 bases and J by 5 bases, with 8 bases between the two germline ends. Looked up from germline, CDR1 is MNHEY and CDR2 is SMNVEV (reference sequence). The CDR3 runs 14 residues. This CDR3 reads CASSLSGAHQPQHF. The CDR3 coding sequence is TGTGCCAGCAGTTTATCAGGGGCCCATCAGCCCCAGCATTTT.

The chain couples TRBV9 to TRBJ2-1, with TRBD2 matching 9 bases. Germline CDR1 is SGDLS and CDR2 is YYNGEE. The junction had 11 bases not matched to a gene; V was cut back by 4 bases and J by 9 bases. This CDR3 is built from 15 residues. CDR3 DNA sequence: TGTGCCAGCAGCCTCTCGACTAGCGGAAGGGGTGAGCAGTTCTTC. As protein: CASSLSTSGRGEQFF.

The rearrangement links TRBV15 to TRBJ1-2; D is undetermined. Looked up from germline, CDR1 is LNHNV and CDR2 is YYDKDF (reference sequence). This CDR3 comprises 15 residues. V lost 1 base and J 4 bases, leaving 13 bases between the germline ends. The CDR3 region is CATSRGGDLGYGYTF. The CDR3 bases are TGTGCCACCAGCAGAGGCGGGGATCTAGGCTATGGCTACACCTTC.

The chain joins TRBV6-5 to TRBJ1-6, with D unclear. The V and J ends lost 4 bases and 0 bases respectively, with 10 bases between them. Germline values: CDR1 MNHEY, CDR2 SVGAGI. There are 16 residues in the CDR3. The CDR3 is CASSSRASSYNSPLHF. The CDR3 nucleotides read TGTGCCAGCAGTTCTCGTGCGAGCTCCTATAATTCACCCCTCCACTTT.

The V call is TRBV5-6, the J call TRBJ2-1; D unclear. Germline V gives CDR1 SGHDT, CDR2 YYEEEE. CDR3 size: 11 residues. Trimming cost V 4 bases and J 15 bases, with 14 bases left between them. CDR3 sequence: CASSLKNPGFF. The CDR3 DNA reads TGTGCCAGCAGCCTTAAAAACCCGGGGTTCTTC.

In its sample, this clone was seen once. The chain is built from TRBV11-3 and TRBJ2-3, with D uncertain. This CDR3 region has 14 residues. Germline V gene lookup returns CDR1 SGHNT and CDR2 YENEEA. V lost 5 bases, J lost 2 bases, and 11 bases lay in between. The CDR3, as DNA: TGTGCCAGCAGCCCAGGACCAAACACAGATACGCAGTATTTT. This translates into CASSPGPNTDTQYF. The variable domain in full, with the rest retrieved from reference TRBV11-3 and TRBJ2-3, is EAGVVQSPRYKIIEKKQPVAFWCNPISGHNTLYWYLQNLGQGPELLIRYENEEAVDDSQLPKDRFSAERLKGVDSTLKIQPAELGDSAVYLCASSPGPNTDTQYFGPGTRLTVL.

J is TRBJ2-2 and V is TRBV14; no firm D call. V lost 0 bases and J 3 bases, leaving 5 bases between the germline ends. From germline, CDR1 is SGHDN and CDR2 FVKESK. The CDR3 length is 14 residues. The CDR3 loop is CASSQDTDTGELFF. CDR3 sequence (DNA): TGTGCCAGCAGCCAAGATACAGACACCGGGGAGCTGTTTTTT.

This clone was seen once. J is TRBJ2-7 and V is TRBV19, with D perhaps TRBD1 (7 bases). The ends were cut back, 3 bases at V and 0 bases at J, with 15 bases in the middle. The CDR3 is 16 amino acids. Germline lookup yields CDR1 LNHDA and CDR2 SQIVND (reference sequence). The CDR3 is CASSIGGTASSYEQYF. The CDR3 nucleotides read TGTGCCAGTAGTATTGGGGGGACAGCTAGCTCCTACGAGCAGTACTTC.

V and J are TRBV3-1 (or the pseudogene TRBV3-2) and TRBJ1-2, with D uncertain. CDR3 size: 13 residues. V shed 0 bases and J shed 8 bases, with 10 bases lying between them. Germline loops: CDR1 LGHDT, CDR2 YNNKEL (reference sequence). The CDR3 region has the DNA TGTGCCAGCAGCCAAGATACACGTTGGGGCTACACCTTC. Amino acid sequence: CASSQDTRWGYTF.

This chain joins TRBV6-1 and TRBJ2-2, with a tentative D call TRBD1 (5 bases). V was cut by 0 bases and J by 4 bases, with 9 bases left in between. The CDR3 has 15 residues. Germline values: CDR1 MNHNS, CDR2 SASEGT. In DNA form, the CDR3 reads TGTGCCAGCAGTGAAGCAGGGGTTCGCACCGGGGAGCTGTTTTTT. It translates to CASSEAGVRTGELFF.

The CDR3, as DNA: TGTGCCAGCAGTGAAGCGCTAGGGGGTCATGAGCAGTTCTTC. Encoded protein: CASSEALGGHEQFF. This chain connects TRBV6-1 to TRBJ2-1; TRBD1 is a possible D gene (6 bases). Germline V gene lookup returns CDR1 MNHNS and CDR2 SASEGT. The length of the CDR3 is 14 residues. Trimming pared 0 bases from V and 8 bases from J, leaving 11 bases between.

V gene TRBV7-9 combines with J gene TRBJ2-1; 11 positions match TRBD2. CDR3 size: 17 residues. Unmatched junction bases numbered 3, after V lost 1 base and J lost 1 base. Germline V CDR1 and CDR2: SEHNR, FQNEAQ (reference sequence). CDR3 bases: TGTGCCAGCAGCTTAGTGCCTAGCGGGAGGTCCTACAATGAGCAGTTCTTC. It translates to CASSLVPSGRSYNEQFF. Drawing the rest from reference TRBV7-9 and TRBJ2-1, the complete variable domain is DTGVSQNPRHKITKRGQNVTFRCDPISEHNRLYWYRQTLGQGPEFLTYFQNEAQLEKSRLLSDRFSAERPKGSFSTLEIQRTEQGDSAMYLCASSLVPSGRSYNEQFFGPGTRLTVL.

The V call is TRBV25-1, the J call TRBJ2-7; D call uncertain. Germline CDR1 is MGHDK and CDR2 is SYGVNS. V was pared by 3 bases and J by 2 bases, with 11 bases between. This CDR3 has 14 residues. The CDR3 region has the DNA TGTGCCAGCAGTGAGCCCAGCTACCCCTACGAGCAGTACTTC. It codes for CASSEPSYPYEQYF.

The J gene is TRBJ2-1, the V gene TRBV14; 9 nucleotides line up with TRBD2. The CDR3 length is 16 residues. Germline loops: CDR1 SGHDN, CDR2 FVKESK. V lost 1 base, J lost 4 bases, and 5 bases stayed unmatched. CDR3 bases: TGTGCCAGCAGCCAAGTCGCTAGCGGGACGTACAATGAGCAGTTCTTC. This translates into CASSQVASGTYNEQFF.

The CDR3 loop is CASSSIQGPADTQYF. As DNA, the CDR3 is TGTGCCAGCAGCTCTATACAGGGGCCCGCAGATACGCAGTATTTT. The chain uses TRBV5-5 and TRBJ2-3; 7 bases fit TRBD1. V gave up 3 bases and J gave up 4 bases; unmatched junction bases: 8. Germline CDR1 SGHKS, CDR2 YYEKEE (reference sequence). The CDR3 runs 15 residues.

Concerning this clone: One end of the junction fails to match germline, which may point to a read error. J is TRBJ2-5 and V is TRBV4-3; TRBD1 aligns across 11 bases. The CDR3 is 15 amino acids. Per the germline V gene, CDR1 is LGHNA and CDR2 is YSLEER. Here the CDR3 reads CTSSQEDRGHETQYF. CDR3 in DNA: TGCACCAGCAGCCAAGAGGACAGGGGGCACGAGACCCAGTACTTC.